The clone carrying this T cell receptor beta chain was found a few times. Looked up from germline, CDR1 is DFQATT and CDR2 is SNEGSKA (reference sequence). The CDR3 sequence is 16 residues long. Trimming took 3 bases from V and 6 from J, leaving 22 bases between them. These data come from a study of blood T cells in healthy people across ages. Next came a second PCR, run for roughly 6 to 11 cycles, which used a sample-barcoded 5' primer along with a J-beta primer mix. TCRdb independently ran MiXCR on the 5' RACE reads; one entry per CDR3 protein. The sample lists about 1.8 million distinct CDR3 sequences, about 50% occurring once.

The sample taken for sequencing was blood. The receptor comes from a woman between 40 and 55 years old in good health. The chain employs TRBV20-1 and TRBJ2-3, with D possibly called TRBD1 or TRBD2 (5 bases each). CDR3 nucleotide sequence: TGCAGTGCTAGGACTTACGGGACCATTAGGAGGGATACGCAGTATTTT. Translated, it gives CSARTYGTIRRDTQYF.